The clone carrying this TCR beta chain was counted a single time. Its specificity is unknown. This CDR3 is also generated by other DNA sequences in the sample. Assay used: immunoSEQ multiplex PCR; TCRdb lists only in-frame clones, some missing. The data contain a few hundred thousand clones, roughly 89% of them singletons. This record comes from a study of cytomegalovirus exposure and HLA in healthy donors. Study at large: The same platform was used for the roughly 110 validation repertoires as for the approximately 730 first-cohort repertoires, as reported in a later analysis. General study points: High specificity and sensitivity for cytomegalovirus status were reported for the classifier. The study recorded 164 TCR beta chains that were cytomegalovirus-associated.

V was clipped by 0 bases and J by 4 bases, with 10 bases between them. CDR3 length: 14 amino acids. Germline CDR1 reads SGHRS; CDR2 reads YFSETQ. The sample comprised PBMCs. The rearrangement uses TRBV5-1 and TRBJ2-5; no clear D gene. The source of this sequence is a young woman in good health and CMV-seronegative. The CDR3 region is CASSLVLSGETQYF. DNA for the CDR3: TGCGCCAGCAGCTTGGTCCTCTCCGGAGAGACCCAGTACTTC.